These 29 T cell receptor beta chains share one sample of origin, sequenced in a study of vaccination effects on CD4 cells after COVID-19. The antigens these receptors bind are not known. TCRdb's copy holds only in-frame clones and misses some; the assay was immunoSEQ multiplex PCR. The sample contains more than 20,000 clones, under 85% of which appear only once. Expansion with viral peptide pools was applied to antigen-specific CD4+ T cells by the ViraFEST assay prior to sequencing. Following culture for around 10 days, CD4+ T cells were isolated. Confirmation by PCR established that the person had SARS-CoV-2 infection between March and December 2020. Sequenced here: CD4+ T cells from PBMCs cultured with a peptide pool, sampled before COVID-19 vaccination. The receptors here all came from a human donor who had a prior SARS-CoV-2 infection.

CDR3 loop: CASSLSGGDGEQYF. The CDR3 coding sequence is TGTGCCAGCAGTCTGTCCGGGGGAGACGGCGAGCAGTACTTC. V is TRBV28 and J is TRBJ2-7, with D possibly TRBD2 on 6 matching bases. CDR1 and CDR2 (germline): MDHEN, SYDVKM. V dropped 5 bases and J dropped 6 bases, with 17 bases sitting between them. The CDR3 is 14 residues long. Complete variable domain (other parts from reference TRBV28 and TRBJ2-7): DVKVTQSSRYLVKRTGEKVFLECVQDMDHENMFWYRQDPGLGLRLIYFSYDVKMKEKGDIPEGYSVSREKKERFSLILESASTNQTSMYLCASSLSGGDGEQYFGPGTRLTVT.

The rearrangement uses TRBV19 and TRBJ1-1; 7 positions match TRBD1. The V gene end was trimmed by 3 bases and the J gene end by 3 bases; junction bases not matched to a gene: 7. Germline CDR1 reads LNHDA; CDR2 reads SQIVND (reference sequence). The CDR3 is 15 residues long. This CDR3 reads CASSIGTAIDTEAFF. CDR3 DNA sequence: TGTGCCAGTAGTATTGGGACAGCGATAGACACTGAAGCTTTCTTT.

The V call is TRBV30, the J call TRBJ1-6; D uncertain. Germline V lookup: CDR1 GTSNPN, CDR2 SVGIG (reference sequence). V was clipped by 2 bases and J by 0 bases, with 8 bases between them. The CDR3 is 15 amino acids. The CDR3 sequence: CAWSRGSSYNSPLHF. CDR3 sequence (DNA): TGTGCCTGGAGTCGAGGGAGCTCCTATAATTCACCCCTCCACTTT.

The chain joins TRBV5-4 to TRBJ1-1, with a weak D call TRBD1 (6 bases). The CDR3 runs to 13 residues. Germline V CDR1 and CDR2: SGHNT, YYREEE (reference sequence). With 4 bases removed from V and 3 bases from J, the gap between germline ends came to 10 bases. CDR3 sequence: CASSRTGYTEAFF. CDR3 sequence (DNA): TGTGCCAGCAGCCGCACAGGGTACACTGAAGCTTTCTTT. The full variable domain, with the rest looked up from reference TRBV5-4 and TRBJ1-1, is ETGVTQSPTHLIKTRGQQVTLRCSSQSGHNTVSWYQQALGQGPQFIFQYYREEENGRGNFPPRFSGLQFPNYSSELNVNALELDDSALYLCASSRTGYTEAFFGQGTRLTVV.

This clone was counted between two and nine times. The CDR3 spells CAWNRQMRNTEAFF. The CDR3 bases are TGTGCCTGGAACCGACAGATGAGGAACACTGAAGCTTTCTTT. This rearrangement joins TRBV30 to TRBJ1-1; tentatively, D is TRBD1 (5 bases). This CDR3 is built from 14 residues. Germline lookup yields CDR1 GTSNPN and CDR2 SVGIG (reference sequence). V shed 4 bases and J shed 1 base, with 13 bases lying between them.

The V and J genes are TRBV5-5 and TRBJ2-3; D is possibly TRBD2 (5 bases). Trimming cost V 5 bases and J 1 base, with 14 bases left between them. The germline CDR1 and CDR2 sequences are SGHKS and YYEKEE (reference sequence). The CDR3 length is 15 residues. In DNA form, the CDR3 reads TGTGCCAGCAGACCACGGACTGAAGGCACAGATACGCAGTATTTT. This translates into CASRPRTEGTDTQYF.

V gene TRBV5-6 combines with J gene TRBJ1-1, with 7 bases that match TRBD1. The J segment lost 3 bases and the V segment lost 4 bases, leaving 12 bases of the junction unmatched. The CDR3 extends over 16 amino acids. Germline V gene data show CDR1 as SGHDT and CDR2 as YYEEEE. CDR3 nucleotides: TGTGCCAGCAGCCCAAGGCCGGGACAGACACACACTGAAGCTTTCTTT. Amino acids: CASSPRPGQTHTEAFF. The variable domain in full, with the rest retrieved from reference TRBV5-6 and TRBJ1-1, is DAGVTQSPTHLIKTRGQQVTLRCSPKSGHDTVSWYQQALGQGPQFIFQYYEEEERQRGNFPDRFSGHQFPNYSSELNVNALLLGDSALYLCASSPRPGQTHTEAFFGQGTRLTVV.

This chain connects TRBV5-5 to TRBJ2-7; 7 bases fit TRBD1. The J segment lost 2 bases and the V segment lost 1 base, leaving 3 bases of the junction unmatched. The germline V gene encodes CDR1 SGHKS and CDR2 YYEKEE (reference sequence). This CDR3 is built from 14 residues. The DNA for the CDR3 is TGTGCCAGCAGCTTGAGACAGGGCCCCTACGAGCAGTACTTC. This encodes CASSLRQGPYEQYF.

The rearrangement links TRBV5-4 to TRBJ2-1; D is ambiguous. Between the trimmed V and J ends, which lost 3 bases and 0 bases, there was a span of 4 bases. This CDR3 spans 13 amino acids. Germline CDR1 reads SGHNT; CDR2 reads YYREEE (reference sequence). For the CDR3, the DNA is TGTGCCAGCAGCTGGAGCTCCTACAATGAGCAGTTCTTC. This codes for CASSWSSYNEQFF.

The CDR3 loop reads CASSQDPLNEQFF. For the CDR3, the DNA is TGTGCCAGCAGCCAAGACCCCTTAAATGAGCAGTTCTTC. The chain recombines TRBV4-2 with TRBJ2-1; D gene unclear. This CDR3 has 13 amino acids. CDR1 and CDR2 (germline): LGHNA, YNFKEQ. V was cut by 0 bases and J by 7 bases, with 7 bases left in between.

The chain couples TRBV10-3 to TRBJ1-2; D is undetermined. Germline CDR1 is ENHRY and CDR2 is SYGVKD. V lost 2 bases to trimming and J lost 14 bases, with 15 bases between them. The CDR3 has 12 residues. CDR3 region: CAISELYSFPTF. The CDR3, as DNA: TGTGCCATCAGTGAGCTTTATAGCTTCCCTACCTTC.

This clone has only a few counts. The gene calls are TRBV6-5 and TRBJ1-1; 10 nucleotides line up with TRBD1. The germline V gene has CDR1 MNHEY and CDR2 SVGAGI. Trimming removed 6 bases from V and 13 bases from J; junction bases left unmatched: 11. This CDR3 is 13 amino acids long. For the CDR3, the DNA is TGTGCCAGCAGCACCGGGGGACAGGGGTTATTTTTCTTT. The encoded protein is CASSTGGQGLFFF.

The rearrangement uses TRBV24-1 and TRBJ2-5; 8 positions match TRBD2. The ends lost 0 bases at V and 5 bases at J; junction bases unmatched: 7. The CDR3 runs 16 residues. Germline V lookup: CDR1 KGHDR, CDR2 SFDVKD. The CDR3 DNA sequence: TGTGCCACCAGTGATTTGTCCGGGAGGGCCCCGGAGACCCAGTACTTC. It translates to CATSDLSGRAPETQYF.

The chain has TRBV7-2 and TRBJ2-2; D gene unclear. CDR3 size: 14 residues. The germline V and J ends were trimmed by 6 bases and 5 bases, with 13 bases remaining between them. Looked up from germline, CDR1 is SGHTA and CDR2 is FQGNSA. The CDR3 DNA follows: TGTGCCAGCAGATGGGTCCCTTGGACCGGGGAGCTGTTTTTT. It is translated as CASRWVPWTGELFF.

The rearrangement joins TRBV7-3 to TRBJ2-7, with 11 bases identical to TRBD2. The V gene end was trimmed by 6 bases and the J gene end by 0 bases; junction bases not matched to a gene: 4. The CDR3 runs 15 residues. Per the germline V gene, CDR1 is SGHTA and CDR2 is FQGTGA. The CDR3 region is CASSNGLAGSYEQYF. CDR3 nucleotide sequence: TGTGCCAGCAGTAACGGACTAGCGGGCTCCTACGAGCAGTACTTC. Supplemented by reference TRBV7-3 and TRBJ2-7, the full variable domain reads GAGVSQTPSNKVTEKGKYVELRCDPISGHTALYWYRQSLGQGPEFLIYFQGTGAADDSGLPNDRFFAVRPEGSVSTLKIQRTERGDSAVYLCASSNGLAGSYEQYFGPGTRLTVT.

This clone was recorded once. The V gene is TRBV2, the J gene TRBJ1-5; possible D gene TRBD1, 5 bases. Trimming pared 6 bases from V and 4 bases from J, leaving 16 bases between. The CDR3 is 15 amino acids. The germline V gene has CDR1 SNHLY and CDR2 FYNNEI. CDR3 in DNA: TGTGCCAGCAGGAGTTGGGACCTACCTAATCAGCCCCAGCATTTT. Translated: CASRSWDLPNQPQHF.

The rearrangement links TRBV5-4 to TRBJ2-2; 7 bases agree with TRBD1. V was pared by 2 bases and J by 6 bases, with 4 bases of the junction left unmatched. The CDR3 loop spans 14 amino acids. Germline V gene data show CDR1 as SGHNT and CDR2 as YYREEE (reference sequence). CDR3 nucleotides: TGTGCCAGCAGCTTAGGGACAGTAGCCGGGGAGCTGTTTTTT. Translated: CASSLGTVAGELFF.

The V gene is TRBV5-1, the J gene TRBJ2-7; tentatively, D is TRBD2 (6 bases). From germline, CDR1 is SGHRS and CDR2 YFSETQ. This CDR3 is 15 amino acids long. Trimming removed 4 bases at V and 5 bases at J, with 19 bases between. Here the CDR3 DNA reads TGCGCCAGCAGCCCAGCCTGGGGCAGGGAGGACGAGCAGTACTTC. It is translated as CASSPAWGREDEQYF.

The gene calls are TRBV5-1 and TRBJ2-5; either TRBD1 or TRBD2 may fit D (5 bases each). The CDR3 sequence is 17 residues long. Germline values: CDR1 SGHRS, CDR2 YFSETQ. The V end lost 2 bases, the J end lost 4 bases, and 21 bases lay between the germline ends. The DNA of the CDR3 is TGCGCCAGCAGCTTCCGTGGGACCGCCCTCATCGTAGAGACCCAGTACTTC. It codes for CASSFRGTALIVETQYF. Looking up the rest from reference TRBV5-1 and TRBJ2-5 gives the full variable domain: KAGVTQTPRYLIKTRGQQVTLSCSPISGHRSVSWYQQTPGQGLQFLFEYFSETQRNKGNFPGRFSGRQFSNSRSEMNVSTLELGDSALYLCASSFRGTALIVETQYFGPGTRLLVL.

The chain carries TRBV7-9 and TRBJ2-7, with 7 bases fitting TRBD1. The germline V gene encodes CDR1 SEHNR and CDR2 FQNEAQ (reference sequence). This CDR3 is built from 15 residues. Trimming at V came to 5 bases and at J to 5 bases, leaving 12 bases not matched to a gene. The CDR3 region is CASSTLDRLANEQYF. DNA of the CDR3: TGTGCCAGCAGCACTTTGGACAGGCTGGCGAACGAGCAGTACTTC.

The V and J genes are TRBV11-3 and TRBJ1-4; 7 bases agree with TRBD1. The germline V gene has CDR1 SGHNT and CDR2 YENEEA. The J segment lost 0 bases and the V segment lost 3 bases, leaving 4 bases of the junction unmatched. This CDR3 region has 16 residues. Written as DNA, the CDR3 is TGTGCCAGCAGCTTTCAGGGGGGCCCAACTAATGAAAAACTGTTTTTT. It translates to CASSFQGGPTNEKLFF. Supplemented by reference TRBV11-3 and TRBJ1-4, the full variable domain reads EAGVVQSPRYKIIEKKQPVAFWCNPISGHNTLYWYLQNLGQGPELLIRYENEEAVDDSQLPKDRFSAERLKGVDSTLKIQPAELGDSAVYLCASSFQGGPTNEKLFFGSGTQLSVL.

This chain uses TRBV19 with TRBJ1-3, with 7 bases fitting TRBD1. From germline, CDR1 is LNHDA and CDR2 SQIVND (reference sequence). The V and J ends lost 5 bases and 3 bases, in that order; junction bases with no gene match: 16. This CDR3 spans 18 amino acids. CDR3 DNA sequence: TGTGCCAGTAGTTCGAGGGGGCTTAATCCCGCCGTTGGAAACACCATATATTTT. Amino acids: CASSSRGLNPAVGNTIYF.

The chain uses TRBV5-5 and TRBJ1-3; D unclear. The CDR3 runs to 15 residues. V dropped 4 bases and J dropped 0 bases, with 11 bases sitting between them. From germline, CDR1 is SGHKS and CDR2 YYEKEE (reference sequence). The CDR3 bases are TGTGCCAGCAGCCAGGACGGCTACTCTGGAAACACCATATATTTT. Translating gives CASSQDGYSGNTIYF.

This sequence joins TRBV20-1 and TRBJ1-2, with D perhaps TRBD1 (5 bases). V lost 6 bases and J 4 bases, leaving 9 bases between the germline ends. From germline, CDR1 is DFQATT and CDR2 SNEGSKA (reference sequence). The CDR3 covers 11 residues. CDR3 coding DNA: TGCAGTGCGAGGACAAGCTATGGCTACACCTTC. Translating gives CSARTSYGYTF.

The chain employs TRBV27 and TRBJ1-2; 7 bases match TRBD1. The CDR3 totals 14 residues. V lost 2 bases, J lost 3 bases, and 3 bases stayed unmatched. CDR1 MNHEY and CDR2 SMNVEV come from the germline V gene (reference sequence). The CDR3 protein is CASSLDGTDYGYTF. The CDR3 DNA follows: TGTGCCAGCAGTTTAGACGGGACAGACTATGGCTACACCTTC.

The chain uses TRBV18 and TRBJ2-1; D is possibly TRBD2 (5 bases). V was clipped by 1 base and J by 8 bases, with 12 bases between them. Germline CDR1 is KGHSH and CDR2 is LQKENI. CDR3 length: 14 amino acids. The CDR3 sequence is CASSPQVSGDEQFF. CDR3 nucleotides: TGTGCCAGCTCACCACAGGTTTCCGGGGATGAGCAGTTCTTC.

This clone appeared a single time. The chain is built from TRBV5-1 and TRBJ1-1, with D maybe TRBD1 (6 bases). The CDR3 extends over 12 amino acids. Germline V gene lookup returns CDR1 SGHRS and CDR2 YFSETQ. Trimming cost V 5 bases and J 11 bases, with 16 bases left between them. The CDR3 loop reads CASRGQGKAAFF. In DNA, the CDR3 is TGCGCCAGCAGGGGGCAGGGGAAAGCGGCTTTCTTT.

The genes are TRBV18 and TRBJ2-7, with D hard to call. V lost 2 bases to trimming and J lost 5 bases, with 19 bases between them. In germline, CDR1 is KGHSH, CDR2 LQKENI. The CDR3 runs 16 residues. The CDR3 DNA reads TGTGCCAGCTCACCAAACGGCCCGTATCTACTCGACGAGCAGTACTTC. It specifies CASSPNGPYLLDEQYF.

This chain connects TRBV5-1 to TRBJ2-5, with a possible D match to TRBD2 (6 bases). Germline V gives CDR1 SGHRS, CDR2 YFSETQ. V lost 4 bases and J lost 5, with 15 bases in between. The CDR3 loop spans 14 amino acids. CDR3 DNA: TGCGCCAGCAGCAGTACTGGGAGCGGGGAGACCCAGTACTTC. Residues: CASSSTGSGETQYF.